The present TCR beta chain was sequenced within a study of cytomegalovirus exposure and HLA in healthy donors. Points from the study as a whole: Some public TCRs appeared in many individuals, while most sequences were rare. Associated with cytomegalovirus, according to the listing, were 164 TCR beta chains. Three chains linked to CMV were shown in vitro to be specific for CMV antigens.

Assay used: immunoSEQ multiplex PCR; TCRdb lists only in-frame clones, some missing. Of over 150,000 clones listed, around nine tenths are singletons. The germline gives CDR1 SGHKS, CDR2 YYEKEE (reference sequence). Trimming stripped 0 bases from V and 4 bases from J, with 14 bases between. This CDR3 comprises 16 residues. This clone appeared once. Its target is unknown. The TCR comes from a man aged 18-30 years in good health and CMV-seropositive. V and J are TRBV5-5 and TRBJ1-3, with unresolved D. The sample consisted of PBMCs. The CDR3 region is CASSLEFWLVGNTIYF. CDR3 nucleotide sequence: TGTGCCAGCAGCTTGGAGTTTTGGCTGGTGGGAAACACCATATATTTT. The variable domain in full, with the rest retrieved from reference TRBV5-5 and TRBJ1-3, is DAGVTQSPTHLIKTRGQQVTLRCSPISGHKSVSWYQQVLGQGPQFIFQYYEKEERGRGNFPDRFSARQFPNYSSELNVNALLLGDSALYLCASSLEFWLVGNTIYFGEGSWLTVV.